This TCR beta chain stems from a study of OX40 agonist ivuxolimab in advanced cancers. The wider study: Recorded diagnoses for dose-escalation patients were hepatocellular carcinoma, melanoma, renal cell or head and neck cancer. General study findings and limits: Some patients without response likewise showed low normalized clonal expansion.

Sequencing used immunoSEQ multiplex PCR; TCRdb keeps in-frame clones, though not all of them. The table lists 90,000 to 100,000 clones, around 83% of them singletons. On this clone: Its antigen is unidentified.

Germline V lookup: CDR1 LNHNV, CDR2 YYDKDF (reference sequence). This CDR3 has 19 amino acids. Trimming removed 0 bases from V and 8 bases from J; junction bases left unmatched: 19. Material: CD4+ or CD8+ T cells sorted from blood, obtained in a trial of the OX40 agonist ivuxolimab. This TCR derives from an adult with an advanced solid tumor such as melanoma, head and neck, liver or kidney cancer. This chain joins TRBV15 and TRBJ2-1; 7 positions agree with TRBD2. In DNA form, the CDR3 reads TGTGCCACCAGCAGAGATGAGCCTCTAGCGGAACTGTGGATGGATGAGCAGTTCTTC. This codes for CATSRDEPLAELWMDEQFF.